The 5 T cell receptor beta chains presented below share a single source sample, sequenced in a study of CD8+CD57+ T cells in acquired aplastic anemia (dated by TCRdb to the late 2010s). Instrument on record: Illumina HiSeq 2000. Profiling of TCR beta VDJ combinations and CDR3 sequences used genomic DNA as the template. Starting from the raw public reads, TCRdb applied fastp trimming at Q25, assembled clones with MiXCR and retained in-frame beta chains. One record per CDR3 amino acid sequence lists the most common genes and DNA. The sample profile shows hundreds of thousands of distinct CDR3 sequences; 60% to 80% of them were found once. The ten largest clonotypes hold 4% of the sample. The sequencing sample was made of sorted CD4+, CD8+, or CD8+CD57+ T cells (not recorded which) from PBMCs. These receptors were collected from a human donor in good health, serving as a control.

This chain uses TRBV4-2 with TRBJ2-2; D is possibly TRBD1 or TRBD2 (5 bases each). Trimming cost V 0 bases and J 1 base, with 12 bases left between them. There are 17 residues in the CDR3. Germline V gene sequence: CDR1 LGHNA, CDR2 YNFKEQ. The CDR3 region has the DNA TGTGCCAGCAGCCAAGATACCGGGGCAGGGAACACCGGGGAGCTGTTTTTT. This sequence encodes CASSQDTGAGNTGELFF.

This clonotype was observed a few times. This sequence joins TRBV2 and TRBJ2-3, with 12 positions matching TRBD2. Looked up from germline, CDR1 is SNHLY and CDR2 is FYNNEI. The CDR3 runs 19 residues. The trim removed 1 base at V and 0 bases at J, leaving 8 bases unmatched. The CDR3 reads CASSEELAGGLGSTDTQYF. The DNA for the CDR3 is TGTGCCAGCAGTGAAGAACTAGCGGGGGGCCTCGGTAGCACAGATACGCAGTATTTT.

The chain has TRBV2 and TRBJ1-1, with a possible D match to TRBD1 (5 bases). V dropped 5 bases and J dropped 12 bases, with 22 bases sitting between them. CDR1 and CDR2 (germline): SNHLY, FYNNEI. CDR3 length equals 14 residues. CDR3 residues: CASSSGAENNESFF. In DNA form, the CDR3 reads TGTGCCAGCAGTAGCGGGGCAGAGAATAATGAGTCTTTCTTT.

As for this clonotype: The junction shows a germline mismatch at one end, possibly a read error. This chain uses TRBV7-3 with TRBJ1-6; D is ambiguous. Germline CDR1 is SGHTA and CDR2 is FQGTGA. The CDR3 length is 14 residues. CDR3 DNA: TGTGCCAGCAGCGTATGCCTAGCGGAAGAAGACCTCAAGTTT. It codes for CASSVCLAEEDLKF.

As regards this clonotype: Likely a read error: the CDR3 ends without its conserved phenylalanine or tryptophan. The CDR3 DNA reads as TGTGCCAGCAGTTTGGTGGCGGGGGGAACCTACAATGAGCAGTTCCTC. It is translated as CASSLVAGGTYNEQFL. This chain connects TRBV12-3 or TRBV12-4 to TRBJ2-1; TRBD2 agrees at 8 bases. This CDR3 region has 16 residues. J gave up 2 bases and V 3 bases, and 6 bases lay outside the gene matches.